This T cell receptor (beta chain) was sequenced in a study of T cells expressing NK-cell markers. Overall study context: Seven sequenced donors out of eight were HCMV-seropositive, one seronegative.

The authors generated TCR beta cDNA through 5'RACE template switching with UMIs. Each CDR3 protein gets one entry in TCRdb, which reprocessed the 5' RACE reads and gives no DNA. This specimen shows about 150,000 distinct CDR3 sequences; the ten leading clones hold roughly 35%. CDR3 length: 11 residues. Looked up from germline, CDR1 is MGHDK and CDR2 is SYGVNS. V is TRBV25-1 and J is TRBJ2-3. The sample consisted of blood T cells: a sorted CD56 or NKG2C T cell subset, CD4+ or CD8+ T cells, or bulk PBMC T cells (not recorded which). The clonotype originates from a woman between 50 and 59 years old in good health. CDR3 protein: CASSDPDTQYF. The full variable domain, in which reference TRBV25-1 and TRBJ2-3 provide the parts outside the CDR3, is EADIYQTPRYLVIGTGKKITLECSQTMGHDKMYWYQQDPGMELHLIHYSYGVNSTEKGDLSSESTVSRIRTEHFPLTLESARPSHTSQYLCASSDPDTQYFGPGTRLTVL.